This T cell receptor beta chain was recorded in a study of T cell responses to AZD1222 COVID-19 vaccine. Background on the study: Timing groups of about 4 and about 12 weeks for second doses were pooled.

Trimming removed 5 bases from V and 3 bases from J, with 11 bases in between. Germline CDR1 LNHDA, CDR2 SQIVND (reference sequence). This CDR3 has 14 amino acids. Sequencing used immunoSEQ multiplex PCR; TCRdb keeps in-frame clones, though not all of them. The sample has some 120,000 clones; around nine tenths are singletons. The sequence came from an adult in good health. V gene TRBV19 combines with J gene TRBJ1-5; tentative D call: TRBD1 (6 bases). Sequenced material: peripheral blood, taken on day 0 of AZD1222 vaccination. The CDR3 reads CASSFPGVNQPQHF. CDR3 bases: TGTGCCAGTAGTTTCCCAGGGGTCAATCAGCCCCAGCATTTT.